These 30 T cell receptor beta chains came from one sample sequenced in a study of blood T cell repertoires in COVID-19. The protocol was immunoSEQ multiplex PCR, while the TCRdb copy is restricted to in-frame clones and leaves out a portion. The sample has 45,000 to 50,000 clones; 83% are singletons. The sequenced material came from peripheral blood. These receptors were obtained from a man aged 80 or over in a cohort sampled during active COVID-19.

The CDR3 DNA reads TGCGCCAGCAGCTTGGCCGCCGGAGAGAACACTGAAGCTTTCTTT. Translation gives CASSLAAGENTEAFF. The rearrangement links TRBV5-1 to TRBJ1-1, with D hard to call. V gave up 0 bases and J gave up 1 base, with 10 bases separating them. Germline assignment: CDR1 SGHRS and CDR2 YFSETQ. CDR3 length: 15 amino acids.

This sequence joins TRBV28 and TRBJ1-2, with TRBD1 as a possible D gene (5 bases). Between the trimmed V and J ends, which lost 10 bases and 0 bases, there was a span of 12 bases. There are 13 residues in the CDR3. Germline assignment: CDR1 MDHEN and CDR2 SYDVKM. The CDR3 here is CATRGTPNYGYTF. The CDR3 DNA sequence: TGTGCCACCCGGGGGACCCCTAACTATGGCTACACCTTC.

V usage is TRBV5-1 and J usage is TRBJ1-4; unclear D gene. CDR1 is SGHRS, CDR2 YFSETQ, per germline. The V and J ends lost 1 base and 1 base respectively, with 8 bases between them. The CDR3 totals 15 residues. DNA of the CDR3: TGCGCCAGCAGCTTGTTAACGGGAACTAATGAAAAACTGTTTTTT. Its protein product is CASSLLTGTNEKLFF.

This clone was counted a single time. The V gene is TRBV5-8, the J gene TRBJ2-5; a possible D gene is TRBD1 (5 bases). Trimming stripped 3 bases from V and 7 bases from J, with 13 bases between. This CDR3 has 13 amino acids. Germline V CDR1 and CDR2: SGHTS, YDEGEE. The chain's CDR3 is CASSSGHIGTQYF. Written as DNA, the CDR3 is TGTGCCAGCAGCTCCGGACATATTGGGACCCAGTACTTC. Supplemented by reference TRBV5-8 and TRBJ2-5, the full variable domain reads EAGVTQSPTHLIKTRGQQATLRCSPISGHTSVYWYQQALGLGLQFLLWYDEGEERNRGNFPPRFSGRQFPNYSSELNVNALELEDSALYLCASSSGHIGTQYFGPGTRLLVL.

The chain uses TRBV3-1 (or the pseudogene TRBV3-2) and TRBJ2-7, with TRBD1 matching over 10 bases. After removal of 4 bases from V and 7 bases from J, the junction contained 4 bases not matched to a gene. CDR1 and CDR2 from the germline V gene are LGHDT and YNNKEL (reference sequence). This CDR3 is 13 amino acids long. The chain's CDR3 is CASSPWTGGEQYF. The CDR3 DNA reads TGTGCCAGCAGCCCCTGGACAGGGGGGGAGCAGTACTTC.

The V gene is TRBV7-9, the J gene TRBJ1-2; TRBD1 aligns across 8 bases. This CDR3 region has 15 residues. Germline CDR1 reads SEHNR; CDR2 reads FQNEAQ (reference sequence). V lost 1 base to trimming and J lost 4 bases; unmatched junction nucleotides: 5. CDR3: CASSLGTGLSYGYTF. In DNA form, the CDR3 reads TGTGCCAGCAGCTTAGGGACAGGGTTGAGCTATGGCTACACCTTC. The whole variable domain, filled in from reference TRBV7-9 and TRBJ1-2, reads DTGVSQNPRHKITKRGQNVTFRCDPISEHNRLYWYRQTLGQGPEFLTYFQNEAQLEKSRLLSDRFSAERPKGSFSTLEIQRTEQGDSAMYLCASSLGTGLSYGYTFGSGTRLTVV.

This clone was detected only a few times. The chain has TRBV24-1 and TRBJ2-1; 10 positions match TRBD2. Germline V CDR1 and CDR2: KGHDR, SFDVKD. The junction had 3 bases not matched to a gene; V was cut back by 4 bases and J by 7 bases. The CDR3 runs 14 residues. The CDR3 protein is CATSDSGRGNEQFF. For the CDR3, the DNA is TGTGCCACCAGTGACAGCGGGAGGGGTAATGAGCAGTTCTTC.

The V call is TRBV7-2, the J call TRBJ2-1; D is ambiguous. This CDR3 is built from 14 residues. Germline CDR1 SGHTA, CDR2 FQGNSA. Trimming cost V 0 bases and J 8 bases, with 11 bases left between them. Here the CDR3 reads CASSLALASYEQFF. The CDR3 DNA reads as TGTGCCAGCAGCTTAGCGCTGGCTAGTTATGAGCAGTTCTTC.

The table lists this clone with a count of one. The chain combines TRBV2 with TRBJ1-5, with 9 nucleotides matching TRBD1. CDR3 length: 13 amino acids. Per germline, CDR1 SNHLY and CDR2 FYNNEI. V was pared by 4 bases and J by 11 bases, with 6 bases of the junction left unmatched. The CDR3 nucleotides read TGTGCCAGCAGTGGACAGGGGGGGGAGGCCCAGCATTTT. It translates to CASSGQGGEAQHF.

The chain uses TRBV9 and TRBJ2-1; 8 nucleotides agree with TRBD2. CDR1 and CDR2 (germline): SGDLS, YYNGEE. There are 16 residues in the CDR3. The ends lost 3 bases at V and 4 bases at J; junction bases unmatched: 9. The CDR3 sequence: CASSATGTRSYNEQFF. The CDR3 nucleotides are TGTGCCAGCAGCGCGACCGGGACTAGAAGTTACAATGAGCAGTTCTTC.

The V gene is TRBV9, the J gene TRBJ2-1, with TRBD2 identical over 10 bases. Per the germline V gene, CDR1 is SGDLS and CDR2 is YYNGEE. With V trimmed by 4 bases and J by 9 bases, 7 bases remained unmatched. This CDR3 has 14 residues. CDR3 nucleotides: TGTGCCAGCAGCTTCAGCGGGGGGGTTGGTGAGCAGTTCTTC. Its protein is CASSFSGGVGEQFF. Drawing the rest from reference TRBV9 and TRBJ2-1, the complete variable domain is DSGVTQTPKHLITATGQRVTLRCSPRSGDLSVYWYQQSLDQGLQFLIQYYNGEERAKGNILERFSAQQFPDLHSELNLSSLELGDSALYFCASSFSGGVGEQFFGPGTRLTVL.

V gene TRBV5-1 combines with J gene TRBJ2-7; 11 bases map to TRBD2. This CDR3 is 15 amino acids long. Germline CDR1 is SGHRS and CDR2 is YFSETQ. V lost 2 bases and J lost 2; bases outside the gene matches: 3. CDR3 in amino acids: CASSLLAGGAYEQYF. CDR3 in DNA: TGCGCCAGCAGCTTATTAGCGGGAGGGGCCTACGAGCAGTACTTC.

The chain carries TRBV10-3 and TRBJ1-1, with D uncertain. The CDR3 consists of 16 residues. The V end was cut by 0 bases, the J end by 4 bases, with 15 bases between. Germline V gene lookup returns CDR1 ENHRY and CDR2 SYGVKD. The CDR3 nucleotides are TGTGCCATCAGTGAGTCACCTTATCGGGGTCGCACTGAAGCTTTCTTT. As protein: CAISESPYRGRTEAFF.

This CDR3 is CASSLKTSGNTGELFF. In DNA form, the CDR3 reads TGTGCCAGCAGCCTCAAGACTAGCGGGAACACCGGGGAGCTGTTTTTT. V is TRBV6-2 or TRBV6-3 and J is TRBJ2-2; 9 nucleotides align to TRBD2. V shed 6 bases and J 1 base; nucleotides not matched to a gene: 6. This CDR3 contains 16 residues. CDR1 and CDR2 (germline): MNHEY, SVGEGT.

This chain links TRBV19 with TRBJ1-1, with 7 nucleotides matching TRBD1. Germline trimming cut 8 bases from V and 5 bases from J; bases unmatched to any gene: 11. This CDR3 comprises 14 residues. CDR1 and CDR2 from the germline V gene are LNHDA and SQIVND (reference sequence). CDR3 residues: CASAQTGSWTEAFF. The DNA of the CDR3 is TGTGCCAGTGCTCAGACAGGGTCCTGGACTGAAGCTTTCTTT.

The V and J genes are TRBV28 and TRBJ2-4, with 9 bases aligning to TRBD2. There are 15 residues in the CDR3. CDR1 is MDHEN and CDR2 is SYDVKM in the germline V gene. V lost 1 base, J lost 8 bases, and 6 bases stayed unmatched. In DNA form, the CDR3 reads TGTGCCAGCAGTTTATTGCGCGGGAGGGGGGACATTCAGTACTTC. As protein: CASSLLRGRGDIQYF.

This chain joins TRBV7-8 and TRBJ2-5; 9 bases align to TRBD1. V lost 5 bases to trimming and J lost 4 bases; unmatched junction nucleotides: 11. There are 16 residues in the CDR3. The germline V gene has CDR1 SGHVS and CDR2 FQNEAQ. The CDR3 sequence is CASSPGTGRGGETQYF. In DNA, the CDR3 is TGTGCCAGCAGCCCGGGGACAGGGAGGGGTGGAGAGACCCAGTACTTC.

The chain links TRBV28 to TRBJ2-3; a possible D gene is TRBD1 (5 bases). The V and J ends lost 8 bases and 1 base respectively, with 10 bases between them. The CDR3 spans 13 residues. The V gene's germline CDR1 is MDHEN and CDR2 SYDVKM. Here the CDR3 reads CASLGPGTDTQYF. The CDR3 bases are TGTGCCAGCTTGGGGCCCGGCACAGATACGCAGTATTTT.

The chain joins TRBV28 to TRBJ2-5; 8 bases line up with TRBD1. The germline V gene has CDR1 MDHEN and CDR2 SYDVKM. J gave up 2 bases and V 6 bases, and 8 bases lay outside the gene matches. This CDR3 region has 15 residues. The CDR3 reads CASSLPGGGQETQYF. The CDR3 DNA reads as TGTGCCAGCAGCTTACCAGGGGGCGGGCAAGAGACCCAGTACTTC.

This CDR3 is CATRQALGNTIYF. DNA of the CDR3: TGTGCCACCAGACAGGCCCTTGGAAACACCATATATTTT. This rearrangement joins TRBV6-5 to TRBJ1-3; D might be TRBD1 (6 bases). Trimming took 10 bases from V and 3 from J, leaving 13 bases between them. The CDR3 runs 13 residues. CDR1 and CDR2 (germline): MNHEY, SVGAGI.

The chain joins TRBV2 to TRBJ1-5; D gene ambiguous. V was shortened by 7 bases and J by 7 bases, with 20 bases between the two germline ends. The CDR3 covers 15 residues. Germline V CDR1 and CDR2: SNHLY, FYNNEI. This chain's CDR3 is CASTTRIGERQPQHF. CDR3 bases: TGTGCCAGCACCACCCGAATCGGGGAAAGACAGCCCCAGCATTTT.

The chain employs TRBV19 and TRBJ2-7, with 14 nucleotides matching TRBD2. Unmatched junction bases numbered 8, after V lost 4 bases and J lost 6 bases. Germline V gene sequence: CDR1 LNHDA, CDR2 SQIVND (reference sequence). The CDR3 extends over 16 amino acids. CDR3 nucleotides: TGTGCCAGTAGTACCGGACTAGCGGGAGGCCCTGGCGAGCAGTACTTC. This encodes CASSTGLAGGPGEQYF.

The genes are TRBV29-1 and TRBJ2-3; 8 nucleotides match TRBD2. The CDR3 loop spans 12 amino acids. The V gene end was trimmed by 6 bases and the J gene end by 5 bases; junction bases not matched to a gene: 4. Germline lookup yields CDR1 SQVTM and CDR2 ANQGSEA. CDR3: CSVAGVVDTQYF. CDR3 coding DNA: TGCAGCGTAGCGGGGGTGGTAGATACGCAGTATTTT.

The chain recombines TRBV28 with TRBJ1-4, with a possible D match to TRBD1 (5 bases). The CDR3 consists of 15 residues. Germline V CDR1 and CDR2: MDHEN, SYDVKM. V lost 11 bases, J lost 2 bases, and 18 bases lay in between. This CDR3 is CAGSPTGETNEKLFF. DNA of the CDR3: TGTGCCGGATCCCCCACGGGGGAGACTAATGAAAAACTGTTTTTT.

This rearrangement joins TRBV9 to TRBJ1-1; 7 positions match TRBD1. Trimming took 2 bases from V and 7 from J; bases not matched to a gene: 8. This CDR3 is built from 14 residues. Germline-derived CDR1 and CDR2 are SGDLS and YYNGEE. CDR3 loop: CASSVTQTGDEAFF. In DNA, the CDR3 is TGTGCCAGCAGCGTGACCCAAACAGGGGATGAAGCTTTCTTT.

The CDR3 sequence: CASSYRQGAGNTIYF. CDR3 DNA: TGTGCCAGCAGTTACCGACAGGGAGCTGGAAACACCATATATTTT. The J gene is TRBJ1-3, the V gene TRBV6-2 or TRBV6-3; 7 bases are a match to TRBD1. In germline, CDR1 is MNHEY, CDR2 SVGEGT. The CDR3 runs 15 residues. The V gene end was trimmed by 2 bases and the J gene end by 2 bases; junction bases not matched to a gene: 3.

Only one count was recorded for this clone. The chain links TRBV3-1 (or the pseudogene TRBV3-2) to TRBJ2-1; 11 nucleotides match TRBD2. With V trimmed by 4 bases and J by 4 bases, 18 bases remained unmatched. This CDR3 region has 20 residues. Germline loops: CDR1 LGHDT, CDR2 YNNKEL (reference sequence). The CDR3 protein is CASSLLTTSGRESRYNEQFF. The CDR3 DNA reads TGTGCCAGCAGCCTCCTGACCACTAGCGGGAGAGAATCGAGGTACAATGAGCAGTTCTTC.

V gene TRBV6-5 combines with J gene TRBJ2-2; TRBD1 agrees at 8 bases. V lost 5 bases to trimming and J lost 5 bases; unmatched junction nucleotides: 7. Germline V CDR1 and CDR2: MNHEY, SVGAGI. The CDR3 sequence is 15 residues long. The CDR3: CASSPRTGRTGELFF. CDR3 coding DNA: TGTGCCAGCAGTCCTAGGACAGGGAGGACCGGGGAGCTGTTTTTT.

This rearrangement joins TRBV28 to TRBJ1-4; D gene unclear. Looked up from germline, CDR1 is MDHEN and CDR2 is SYDVKM. Trimming left V 5 bases short and J 0 bases short, with 10 bases between. There are 15 residues in the CDR3. CDR3 nucleotide sequence: TGTGCCAGCAGTGCATCACTCACAACTAATGAAAAACTGTTTTTT. It is translated as CASSASLTTNEKLFF.

This sequence joins TRBV10-3 and TRBJ1-5; D uncertain. The CDR3 is made up of 15 amino acids. V was pared by 0 bases and J by 4 bases, with 10 bases between. Germline-derived CDR1 and CDR2 are ENHRY and SYGVKD. Here the CDR3 DNA reads TGTGCCATCAGTGAGTCGCGAGGGATGAATCAGCCCCAGCATTTT. Protein sequence: CAISESRGMNQPQHF.